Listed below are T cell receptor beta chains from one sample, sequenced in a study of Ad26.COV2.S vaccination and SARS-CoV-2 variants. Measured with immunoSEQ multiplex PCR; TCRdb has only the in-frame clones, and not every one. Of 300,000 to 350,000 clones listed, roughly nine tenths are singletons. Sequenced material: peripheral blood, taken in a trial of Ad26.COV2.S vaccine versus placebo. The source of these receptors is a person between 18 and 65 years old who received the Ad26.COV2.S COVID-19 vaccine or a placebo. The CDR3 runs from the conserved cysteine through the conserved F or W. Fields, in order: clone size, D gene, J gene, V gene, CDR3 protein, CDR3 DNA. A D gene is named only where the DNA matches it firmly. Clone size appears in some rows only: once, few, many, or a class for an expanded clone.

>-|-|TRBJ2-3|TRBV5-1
CASSSPGRALDTQYF
TGCGCCAGCAGCTCTCCGGGACGGGCTTTAGATACGCAGTATTTT
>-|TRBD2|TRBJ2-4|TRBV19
CASSIDRAGGLDIQYF
TGTGCCAGTAGTATAGATCGGGCGGGGGGGTTAGACATTCAGTACTTC
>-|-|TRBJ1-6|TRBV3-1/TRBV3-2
CASSQDTAGLSSYNSPLHF
TGTGCCAGCAGCCAAGATACCGCCGGGCTAAGCTCCTATAATTCACCCCTCCACTTT
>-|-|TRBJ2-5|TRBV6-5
CASSYSSQGETQYF
TGTGCCAGCAGTTACTCGAGTCAAGGAGAGACCCAGTACTTC
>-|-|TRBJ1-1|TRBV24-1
CATREKGNTEAFF
TGTGCCACCCGGGAGAAAGGGAACACTGAAGCTTTCTTT
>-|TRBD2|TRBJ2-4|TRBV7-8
CASSLDFWRGGKNIQYF
TGTGCCAGCAGCTTAGACTTCTGGCGGGGGGGCAAAAACATTCAGTACTTC
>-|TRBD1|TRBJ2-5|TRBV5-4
CASSLSPGTGGQETQYF
TGTGCCAGCAGCTTGTCCCCTGGGACAGGGGGACAAGAGACCCAGTACTTC
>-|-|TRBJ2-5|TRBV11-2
CASRAQVGETQYF
TGTGCCAGCAGGGCCCAGGTGGGAGAGACCCAGTACTTC
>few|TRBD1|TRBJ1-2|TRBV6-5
CAGWTGGSGGYGYTF
TGTGCCGGTTGGACAGGGGGCTCGGGGGGCTATGGCTACACCTTC
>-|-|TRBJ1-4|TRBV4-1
CASSQGPRGSTNEKLFF
TGCGCCAGCAGCCAAGGGCCCCGCGGGTCAACTAATGAAAAACTGTTTTTT
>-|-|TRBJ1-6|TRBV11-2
CASSLGTGGDGSPLHF
TGTGCCAGCAGCTTAGGTACCGGTGGCGATGGTTCACCCCTCCACTTT
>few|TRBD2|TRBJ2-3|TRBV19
CASSIPGLGVDTQYF
TGTGCCAGTAGTATACCGGGACTAGGGGTAGATACGCAGTATTTT
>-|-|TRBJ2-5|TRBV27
CASSLGETQYF
TGTGCCAGCAGTTTAGGGGAGACCCAGTACTTC
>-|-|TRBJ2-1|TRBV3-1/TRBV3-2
CASSHQSSSYNEQFF
TGTGCCAGCAGCCATCAGTCTTCCTCCTACAATGAGCAGTTCTTC
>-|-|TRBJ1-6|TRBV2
CASSVPPTGFDNSPLHF
TGTGCCAGCAGTGTTCCCCCTACAGGATTTGATAATTCACCCCTCCACTTT
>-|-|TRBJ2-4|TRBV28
CASSLLAKNIQYF
TGTGCCAGCAGTTTACTAGCCAAAAACATTCAGTACTTC
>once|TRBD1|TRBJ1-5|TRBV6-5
CASVPGQFSNQPQHF
TGTGCCAGTGTGCCGGGACAGTTTAGCAATCAGCCCCAGCATTTT
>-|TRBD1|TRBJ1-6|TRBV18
CASSPGTGWRSPLHF
TGTGCCAGCTCACCAGGGACAGGGTGGCGTTCACCCCTCCACTTT
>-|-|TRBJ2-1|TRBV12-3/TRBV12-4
CASSFSANEQFF
TGTGCCAGCAGTTTTTCAGCCAATGAGCAGTTCTTC
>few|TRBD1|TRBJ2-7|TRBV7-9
CASSLSGTGFEQYF
TGTGCCAGCAGCTTATCCGGGACAGGTTTCGAGCAGTACTTC
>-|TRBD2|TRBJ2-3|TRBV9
CASSDSGRATDTQYF
TGTGCCAGCAGCGATAGCGGGAGGGCCACAGATACGCAGTATTTT
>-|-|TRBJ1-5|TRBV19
CASSPLRNQPQHF
TGTGCCAGTAGTCCCTTACGCAATCAGCCCCAGCATTTT
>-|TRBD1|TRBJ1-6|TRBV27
CASSFFGQGPESSYNSPLHF
TGTGCCAGCAGTTTTTTCGGACAGGGGCCTGAGAGCTCCTATAATTCACCCCTCCACTTT
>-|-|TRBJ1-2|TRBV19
CASSISGLGYTF
TGTGCCAGTAGTATATCAGGGCTTGGCTACACCTTC
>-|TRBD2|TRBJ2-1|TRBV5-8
CASSHRTSGAYNEQFF
TGTGCCAGCAGCCACCGGACTAGCGGGGCATACAATGAGCAGTTCTTC
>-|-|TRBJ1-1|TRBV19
CASSSLMNTEAFF
TGTGCCAGTAGTTCACTAATGAACACTGAAGCTTTCTTT
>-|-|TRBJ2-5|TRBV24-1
CATSDFSQGVETQYF
TGTGCCACCAGTGATTTTAGTCAGGGAGTCGAGACCCAGTACTTC
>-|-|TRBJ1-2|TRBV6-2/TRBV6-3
CASSTAGRNYGYTF
TGTGCCAGCAGTACCGCGGGCAGAAACTATGGCTACACCTTC
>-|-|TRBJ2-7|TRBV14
CASSLYGSSYEQYF
TGTGCCAGCAGCCTTTACGGCAGCTCCTACGAGCAGTACTTC
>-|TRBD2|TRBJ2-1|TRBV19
CASSRNGGRYNEQFF
TGTGCCAGTAGTAGGAATGGCGGGAGATACAATGAGCAGTTCTTC
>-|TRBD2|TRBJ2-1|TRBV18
CASSYLAGSYNEQFF
TGTGCCAGCTCATACCTAGCGGGATCGTACAATGAGCAGTTCTTC
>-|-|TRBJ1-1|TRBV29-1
CSVEMDQYTEAFF
TGCAGCGTTGAAATGGACCAATACACTGAAGCTTTCTTT
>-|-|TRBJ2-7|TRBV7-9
CASSSRVTSEQYF
TGTGCCAGCAGCTCTAGGGTAACCTCTGAGCAGTACTTC
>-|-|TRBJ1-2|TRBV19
CASSMGGADGYTF
TGTGCCAGTAGTATGGGAGGGGCGGATGGCTACACCTTC
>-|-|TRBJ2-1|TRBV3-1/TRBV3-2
CASSQGTESYNEQFF
TGTGCCAGCAGCCAAGGTACTGAATCCTACAATGAGCAGTTCTTC
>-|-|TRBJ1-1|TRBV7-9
CASSFGGNTEAFF
TGTGCCAGCAGCTTTGGGGGGAACACTGAAGCTTTCTTT
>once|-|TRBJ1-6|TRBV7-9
CASSLQTGWDSPLHF
TGTGCCAGCAGCCTCCAGACAGGATGGGATTCACCCCTCCACTTT
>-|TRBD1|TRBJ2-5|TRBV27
CASRELDRRETQYF
TGTGCCAGCAGGGAGTTGGACAGGCGGGAGACCCAGTACTTC
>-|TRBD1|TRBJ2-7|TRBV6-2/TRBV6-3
CASSFTGQGAPYEQYF
TGTGCCAGCAGCTTCACCGGACAGGGGGCACCTTACGAGCAGTACTTC
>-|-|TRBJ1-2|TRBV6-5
CASRSGVEGYGYTF
TGTGCCAGCAGGTCAGGGGTGGAGGGCTATGGCTACACCTTC
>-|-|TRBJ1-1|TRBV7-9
CASSLLGEAFF
TGTGCCAGCAGCTTATTAGGGGAAGCTTTCTTT